This entry lists 17 T cell receptor beta chains sequenced from one sample in a study of cytomegalovirus exposure and HLA in healthy donors. Primers included in the PCR were 60 Vbeta and 13 Jbeta primers. Libraries were prepared by immunoSEQ multiplex PCR; TCRdb keeps only in-frame clonotypes and omits some of them. The repertoire has 150,000 to 200,000 clones, more than 65% of them found once; the top ten carry about 2.9%. The sequenced sample consisted of PBMCs. These receptors were taken from a woman aged 40 to 50 in good health and CMV-seropositive.

V gene TRBV19 combines with J gene TRBJ1-2; maybe TRBD1 (6 bases). CDR1 and CDR2 (germline): LNHDA, SQIVND (reference sequence). The CDR3 runs to 11 residues. Trimming cost V 9 bases and J 7 bases, with 12 bases left between them. CDR3 sequence reads: CARGGRGGYTF. The DNA for the CDR3 is TGTGCCAGAGGGGGGAGGGGTGGCTACACCTTC.

This sequence joins TRBV28 and TRBJ1-1; maybe TRBD1 (6 bases). Germline V gene lookup returns CDR1 MDHEN and CDR2 SYDVKM. V lost 6 bases to trimming and J lost 1 base, with 12 bases between them. The CDR3 length is 14 residues. DNA for the CDR3: TGTGCCAGCAGCTCCGGGACATGGAACACTGAAGCTTTCTTT. Protein product: CASSSGTWNTEAFF.

The chain couples TRBV6-5 to TRBJ2-2; no clear D gene. V was pared by 6 bases and J by 5 bases, with 10 bases between. This CDR3 contains 13 residues. Germline V lookup: CDR1 MNHEY, CDR2 SVGAGI. The CDR3 region is CASRHDGTGELFF. In DNA form, the CDR3 reads TGTGCCAGCAGACACGACGGGACCGGGGAGCTGTTTTTT.

The chain carries TRBV25-1 and TRBJ2-7; a possible D gene is TRBD2 (6 bases). V lost 1 base, J lost 2 bases, and 15 bases lay in between. CDR1 and CDR2 from the germline V gene are MGHDK and SYGVNS. CDR3 size: 16 residues. The CDR3 here is CASSEFYGTDTYEQYF. As DNA, the CDR3 is TGTGCCAGCAGTGAATTCTACGGGACTGACACCTACGAGCAGTACTTC.

CDR3 nucleotides: TGTGCCAGCAGTCCTAGCGGGAGGGAAACCTACGAGCAGTACTTC. Amino acid sequence: CASSPSGRETYEQYF. The J gene is TRBJ2-7, the V gene TRBV5-4; 12 bases agree with TRBD2. Trimming took 5 bases from V and 2 from J; bases not matched to a gene: 5. Germline-derived CDR1 and CDR2 are SGHNT and YYREEE (reference sequence). The CDR3 consists of 15 residues.

The CDR3 DNA follows: TGTGCCAGCAGTCGGCCATCTGGGGACAGGGGACTATACAGCTCCTACGAGCAGTACTTC. Protein product: CASSRPSGDRGLYSSYEQYF. The chain employs TRBV5-4 and TRBJ2-7; 10 positions agree with TRBD1. Germline CDR1 and CDR2: SGHNT and YYREEE (reference sequence). This CDR3 comprises 20 residues. The ends lost 5 bases at V and 0 bases at J; junction bases unmatched: 20.

Remarks on this clone: The junction and the germline gene differ at one end; a read error may be behind it. The gene calls are TRBV10-3 and TRBJ1-2; 7 bases agree with TRBD1. Germline values: CDR1 ENHRY, CDR2 SYGVKD. There are 14 residues in the CDR3. In DNA form, the CDR3 reads TGTGCCATCAGTGAGAACCCGGGGGTAGGGGGCTACCCCTTC. As protein: CAISENPGVGGYPF.

This clone was counted a few times. V gene TRBV7-9 combines with J gene TRBJ1-1; the match to TRBD1 covers 7 bases. CDR3 length equals 13 residues. V shed 5 bases and J 8 bases; nucleotides not matched to a gene: 8. CDR1 and CDR2 from the germline V gene are SEHNR and FQNEAQ (reference sequence). The CDR3 loop is CASSPTGVWEAFF. The CDR3 region has the DNA TGTGCCAGCAGCCCAACAGGGGTATGGGAAGCTTTCTTT.

The CDR3 DNA reads as TGTGCCAGCAGCCCCTACGGAGAGAGTAACTATGGCTACACCTTC. Protein sequence: CASSPYGESNYGYTF. This sequence joins TRBV11-2 and TRBJ1-2, with D hard to call. The CDR3 has 15 amino acids. The germline V gene has CDR1 SGHAT and CDR2 FQNNGV. V gave up 5 bases and J gave up 1 base, with 14 bases separating them.

This clone was seen a handful of times. The rearrangement joins TRBV7-2 to TRBJ2-7; D perhaps matches TRBD2 (5 bases). Germline loops: CDR1 SGHTA, CDR2 FQGNSA. The CDR3 has 13 residues. V was trimmed by 4 bases and J by 5 bases, leaving 12 bases between them. CDR3 sequence: CASSSTISHEQYF. Written as DNA, the CDR3 is TGTGCCAGCAGCTCGACTATTTCCCACGAGCAGTACTTC.

This sequence joins TRBV5-1 and TRBJ2-1; D gene uncertain. Per germline, CDR1 SGHRS and CDR2 YFSETQ. This CDR3 is 15 amino acids long. V was pared by 0 bases and J by 3 bases, with 10 bases between. In DNA, the CDR3 is TGCGCCAGCAGCTTGGGCCTACCTGGCTACAATGAGCAGTTCTTC. It encodes CASSLGLPGYNEQFF.

This chain joins TRBV7-9 and TRBJ2-3, with 7 bases aligning to TRBD2. The V and J ends lost 5 bases and 2 bases, in that order; junction bases with no gene match: 7. This CDR3 is built from 15 residues. The germline V gene encodes CDR1 SEHNR and CDR2 FQNEAQ (reference sequence). The CDR3 nucleotides read TGTGCCAGCAGCCCGAGGACTAGTTTCACAGATACGCAGTATTTT. This gives the protein CASSPRTSFTDTQYF.

V gene TRBV9 combines with J gene TRBJ1-2, with unresolved D. Germline-derived CDR1 and CDR2 are SGDLS and YYNGEE. V shed 5 bases and J shed 5 bases, with 22 bases lying between them. The CDR3 runs to 16 residues. The CDR3 is CASRLDTEPSGYGYTF. Written as DNA, the CDR3 is TGTGCCAGCAGACTAGACACAGAACCCTCTGGTTATGGCTACACCTTC.

J is TRBJ2-5 and V is TRBV5-6; D perhaps matches TRBD1 (6 bases). The J call may be mistaken, given a closer DNA end match to TRBJ2-7. CDR1 and CDR2 (germline): SGHDT, YYEEEE. The CDR3 is made up of 16 amino acids. The CDR3 region is CASSPPRQARHYEQYF. The CDR3 DNA sequence: TGTGCCAGCAGCCCGCCCCGACAGGCTCGACACTACGAGCAGTACTTC.

This clone was counted a few times. The CDR3 is CATSRSSLYGYTF. DNA for the CDR3: TGTGCCACCAGTCGGAGCAGCCTCTATGGCTACACCTTC. The chain couples TRBV15 to TRBJ1-2, with D hard to call. This CDR3 is 13 amino acids long. CDR1 is LNHNV, CDR2 YYDKDF, per germline (reference sequence). V gave up 6 bases and J gave up 4 bases, with 12 bases separating them. The full variable domain, its missing parts supplied by reference TRBV15 and TRBJ1-2, is DAMVIQNPRYQVTQFGKPVTLSCSQTLNHNVMYWYQQKSSQAPKLLFHYYDKDFNNEADTPDNFQSRRPNTSFCFLDIRSPGLGDTAMYLCATSRSSLYGYTFGSGTRLTVV.

The rearrangement links TRBV7-9 to TRBJ1-1, with unresolved D. This CDR3 has 13 residues. V shed 1 base and J shed 5 bases, with 8 bases lying between them. The V gene's germline CDR1 is SEHNR and CDR2 FQNEAQ (reference sequence). CDR3 amino acids: CASSLVPGTEAFF. The DNA for the CDR3 is TGTGCCAGCAGCTTAGTCCCGGGGACTGAAGCTTTCTTT.

This sequence joins TRBV18 and TRBJ2-3; the D is unclear. The CDR3 totals 13 residues. CDR1 KGHSH and CDR2 LQKENI come from the germline V gene. The ends were cut back, 3 bases at V and 0 bases at J, with 4 bases in the middle. The CDR3 region is CASSPPSTDTQYF. DNA for the CDR3: TGTGCCAGCTCACCCCCTAGCACAGATACGCAGTATTTT. Looking up the rest from reference TRBV18 and TRBJ2-3 gives the full variable domain: NAGVMQNPRHLVRRRGQEARLRCSPMKGHSHVYWYRQLPEEGLKFMVYLQKENIIDESGMPKERFSAEFPKEGPSILRIQQVVRGDSAAYFCASSPPSTDTQYFGPGTRLTVL.